Presented here are 5 T cell receptor beta chains from one specimen sequenced in a study of cytomegalovirus exposure and HLA in healthy donors. TCRdb's copy holds only in-frame clones and misses some; the assay was immunoSEQ multiplex PCR. This sample has 150,000 to 180,000 clones; roughly 84% occur once, and the top ten carry about 2.2%. Sequenced material: PBMCs. Every receptor here comes from a human donor in good health.

The chain employs TRBV15 and TRBJ1-3, with TRBD1 identical over 8 bases. Per germline, CDR1 LNHNV and CDR2 YYDKDF (reference sequence). Trimming took 1 base from V and 8 from J; bases not matched to a gene: 4. The CDR3 loop spans 14 amino acids. The CDR3 nucleotides read TGTGCCACCAGCAGAGGACAGGGGATGGACACCATATATTTT. It translates to CATSRGQGMDTIYF.

V is TRBV5-1 and J is TRBJ1-4, with 7 nucleotides matching TRBD1. The CDR3 contains 14 residues. Trimming at V came to 4 bases and at J to 2 bases, leaving 2 bases not matched to a gene. CDR1 and CDR2 from the germline V gene are SGHRS and YFSETQ. The CDR3 DNA follows: TGCGCCAGCAGCCGGGACAGCACTAATGAAAAACTGTTTTTT. This translates into CASSRDSTNEKLFF.

CDR3 DNA sequence: TGTGCCAGCAACGAAAGGCGGGTCGAGCAGTACTTC. This gives the protein CASNERRVEQYF. The rearrangement uses TRBV6-1 and TRBJ2-7, with D possibly TRBD2 on 5 matching bases. The CDR3 consists of 12 residues. Germline-derived CDR1 and CDR2 are MNHNS and SASEGT. The germline V and J ends were trimmed by 7 bases and 6 bases, with 13 bases remaining between them.

The chain couples TRBV19 to TRBJ2-3; 14 bases align to TRBD2. Germline CDR1 is LNHDA and CDR2 is SQIVND (reference sequence). CDR3 length: 19 residues. V lost 5 bases to trimming and J lost 6 bases; unmatched junction nucleotides: 16. CDR3 in DNA: TGTGCCAGTAGTCTTGGGACTAGCGGGAGTTCGGCCTCCGGGGATACGCAGTATTTT. It translates to CASSLGTSGSSASGDTQYF.

J is TRBJ2-2 and V is TRBV28, with 11 bases lining up with TRBD1. The CDR3 covers 17 residues. Germline CDR1 MDHEN, CDR2 SYDVKM. J lost 4 bases, V lost 2 bases, and 6 bases had no gene match. Here the CDR3 DNA reads TGTGCCAGCAGTTTAGTCCCGGGACAGGGGGGCACCGGGGAGCTGTTTTTT. Translation gives CASSLVPGQGGTGELFF. Full variable domain (remainder filled in from reference TRBV28 and TRBJ2-2): DVKVTQSSRYLVKRTGEKVFLECVQDMDHENMFWYRQDPGLGLRLIYFSYDVKMKEKGDIPEGYSVSREKKERFSLILESASTNQTSMYLCASSLVPGQGGTGELFFGEGSRLTVL.